This T cell receptor (beta chain) was retrieved from a study of neurological immune-mediated disorders. This clonotype has ten or more counts. There are 15 residues in the CDR3. Sample time point: longitudinal time-point 1 (baseline). Each TCR transcript was tagged with a 10-nucleotide random UMI during 5'RACE. Via MiXCR, TCRdb re-called the 5' RACE reads, giving one row per CDR3 protein. The sample includes 35,000 to 45,000 distinct CDR3 sequences, about 3.3% of them seen just once. Sequenced sample: PBMCs. The V and J genes are TRBV21-1 and TRBJ1-2; TRBD1 reflects the table's D call only, with no check against the DNA. TRBV21-1 is listed as a pseudogene. The clonotype comes from a woman aged 55-69 years with multiple sclerosis. The CDR3: CANPLGGIDYYGYTF. The CDR3 region has the DNA TGTGCCAACCCCTTAGGTGGTATAGACTATTATGGCTACACCTTC.